This T cell receptor beta chain was sequenced in a study of blood T cell repertoires in COVID-19. Overall study: Acute and convalescent COVID-19 samples came from the United States, Italy and Spain. In each case, the material was cDNA or gDNA derived from T cells, B-cell-depleted T cells, or PBMCs.

Germline V CDR1 and CDR2: MNHNY, SVGAGI (reference sequence). This CDR3 is 14 amino acids long. V was cut by 7 bases and J by 1 base, with 14 bases left in between. In the authors' methods: Reference gene primer amplification gave estimated nucleated cell counts. Sequencing used immunoSEQ multiplex PCR; TCRdb keeps in-frame clones, though not all of them. That table furnishes V, J and clone size, whereas the DNA furnished D and trimming. The profile covers 200,000 to 250,000 clones, with around 90% appearing a single time and more than 0.8% taken by the ten largest. While infection was still active, Seattle patients were enrolled and then followed longitudinally.

The source of this sequence is a man aged 30-40 years with COVID-19, enrolled during active disease. J is TRBJ2-7 and V is TRBV6-6; tentative D call: TRBD1 (5 bases). Sequenced material: peripheral blood. CDR3 DNA sequence: TGTGCCAGCACCCTCCTGCCAGGGTCCTACGAGCAGTACTTC. Residues: CASTLLPGSYEQYF.